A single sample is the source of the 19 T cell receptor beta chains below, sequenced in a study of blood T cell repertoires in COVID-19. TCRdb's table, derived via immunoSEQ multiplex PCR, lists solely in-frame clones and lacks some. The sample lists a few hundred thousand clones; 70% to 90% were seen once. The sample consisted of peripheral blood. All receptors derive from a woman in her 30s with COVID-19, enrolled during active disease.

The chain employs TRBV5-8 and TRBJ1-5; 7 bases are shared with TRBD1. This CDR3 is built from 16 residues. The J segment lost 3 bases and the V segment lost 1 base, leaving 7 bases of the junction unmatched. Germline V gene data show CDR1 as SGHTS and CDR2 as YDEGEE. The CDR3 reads CASSLWTRGNNQPQHF. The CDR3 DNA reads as TGTGCCAGCAGCTTGTGGACCAGGGGGAACAATCAGCCCCAGCATTTT.

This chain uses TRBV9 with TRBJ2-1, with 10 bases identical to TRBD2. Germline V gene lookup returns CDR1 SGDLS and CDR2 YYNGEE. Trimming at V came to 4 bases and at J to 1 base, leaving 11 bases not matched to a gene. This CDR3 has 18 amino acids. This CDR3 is CASSRRTSGIPSYNEQFF. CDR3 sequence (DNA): TGTGCCAGCAGCCGGCGGACTAGCGGAATACCTTCCTACAATGAGCAGTTCTTC.

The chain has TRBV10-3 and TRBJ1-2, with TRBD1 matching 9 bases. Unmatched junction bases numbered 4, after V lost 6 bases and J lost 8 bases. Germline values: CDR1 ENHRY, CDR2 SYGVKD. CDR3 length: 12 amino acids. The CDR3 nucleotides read TGTGCCATCAGGACCGGGACAGGGGGCTACACCTTC. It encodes CAIRTGTGGYTF.

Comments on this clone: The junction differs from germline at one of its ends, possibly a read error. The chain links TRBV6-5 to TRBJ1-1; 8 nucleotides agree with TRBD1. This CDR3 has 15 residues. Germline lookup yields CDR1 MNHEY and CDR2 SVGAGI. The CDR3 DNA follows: TGTGCCAGCAGCAGGACAGGGTTCACCTTCACTGAAACTTTCTTT. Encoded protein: CASSRTGFTFTETFF.

The CDR3 DNA reads TGTGCCAGCAGTCCACCCGGGACAGGGGTCGAGCAGTACGTC. Translating gives CASSPPGTGVEQYV. The chain recombines TRBV6-5 with TRBJ2-7, with 10 positions matching TRBD1. This CDR3 has 14 residues. The germline gives CDR1 MNHEY, CDR2 SVGAGI. The J segment lost 6 bases and the V segment lost 5 bases, leaving 7 bases of the junction unmatched.

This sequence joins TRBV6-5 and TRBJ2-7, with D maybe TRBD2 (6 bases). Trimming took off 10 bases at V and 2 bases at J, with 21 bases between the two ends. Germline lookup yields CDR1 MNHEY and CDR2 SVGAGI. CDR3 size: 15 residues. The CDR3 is CATQIRLDGAYEQYV. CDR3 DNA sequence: TGTGCCACCCAAATTCGACTAGACGGAGCCTACGAGCAGTACGTC.

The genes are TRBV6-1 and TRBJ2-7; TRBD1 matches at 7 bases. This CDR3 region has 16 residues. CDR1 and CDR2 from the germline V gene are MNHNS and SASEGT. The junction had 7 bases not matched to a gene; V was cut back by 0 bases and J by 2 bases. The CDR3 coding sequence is TGTGCCAGCAGTGAAGCGCTTTGGGACAGTGCCTACGAGCAGTACGTC. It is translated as CASSEALWDSAYEQYV.

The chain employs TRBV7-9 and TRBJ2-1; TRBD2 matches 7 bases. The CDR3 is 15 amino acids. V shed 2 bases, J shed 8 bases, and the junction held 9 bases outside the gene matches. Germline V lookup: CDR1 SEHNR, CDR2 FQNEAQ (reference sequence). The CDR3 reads CASSLSPGLEDEQFF. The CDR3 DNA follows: TGTGCCAGCAGCTTATCTCCTGGACTAGAGGATGAGCAGTTCTTC.

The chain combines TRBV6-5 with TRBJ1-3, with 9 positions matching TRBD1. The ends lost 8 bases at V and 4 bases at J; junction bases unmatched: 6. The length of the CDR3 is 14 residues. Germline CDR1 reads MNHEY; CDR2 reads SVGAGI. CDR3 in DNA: TGTGCCAGCCAACAGGGGGCTGCGGGAAACACCATATATTTT. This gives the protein CASQQGAAGNTIYF.

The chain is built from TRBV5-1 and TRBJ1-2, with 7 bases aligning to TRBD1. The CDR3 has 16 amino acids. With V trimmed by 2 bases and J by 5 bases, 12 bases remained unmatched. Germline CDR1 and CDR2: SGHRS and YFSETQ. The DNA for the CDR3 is TGCGCCAGCAGCTTCCTAGATGAGCAGGGGGATTATGGCTACACCTTC. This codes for CASSFLDEQGDYGYTF.

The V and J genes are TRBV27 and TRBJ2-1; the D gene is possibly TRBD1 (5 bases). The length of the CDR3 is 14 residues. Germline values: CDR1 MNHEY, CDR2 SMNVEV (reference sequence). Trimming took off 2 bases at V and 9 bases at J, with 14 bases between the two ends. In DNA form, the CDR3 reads TGTGCCAGCAGTTTAATCAGGGCAAAGGGTGAGCAGTTCTTC. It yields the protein CASSLIRAKGEQFF.

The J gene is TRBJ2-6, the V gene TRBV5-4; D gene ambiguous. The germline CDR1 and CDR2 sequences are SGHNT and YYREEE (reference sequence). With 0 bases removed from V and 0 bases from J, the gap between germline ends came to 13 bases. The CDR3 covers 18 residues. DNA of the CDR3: TGTGCCAGCAGCTTGGGGCCAGACATTAACTCTGGGGCCAACGTCCTGACTTTC. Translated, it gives CASSLGPDINSGANVLTF.

In DNA, the CDR3 is TGTGCCAGCAGCCCGTACGGTCTGTACAATGAGCAGTTCTTC. It is translated as CASSPYGLYNEQFF. The chain is built from TRBV5-6 and TRBJ2-1; D remains unclear. The CDR3 has 14 amino acids. Germline V gives CDR1 SGHDT, CDR2 YYEEEE. V was cut by 4 bases and J by 4 bases, with 12 bases left in between.

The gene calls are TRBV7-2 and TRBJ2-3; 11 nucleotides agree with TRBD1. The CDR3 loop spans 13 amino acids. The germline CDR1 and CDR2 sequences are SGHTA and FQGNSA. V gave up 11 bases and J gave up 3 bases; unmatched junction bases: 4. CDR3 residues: CAVGQGATDTQYF. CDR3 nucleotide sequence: TGTGCCGTTGGACAGGGGGCAACAGATACGCAGTATTTT.

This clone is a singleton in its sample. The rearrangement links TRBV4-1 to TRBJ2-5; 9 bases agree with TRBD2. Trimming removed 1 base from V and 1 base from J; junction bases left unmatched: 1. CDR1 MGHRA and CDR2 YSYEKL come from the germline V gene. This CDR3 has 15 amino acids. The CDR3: CASSQGLAVQETQYF. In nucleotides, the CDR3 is TGCGCCAGCAGCCAAGGACTAGCGGTCCAAGAGACCCAGTACTTC.

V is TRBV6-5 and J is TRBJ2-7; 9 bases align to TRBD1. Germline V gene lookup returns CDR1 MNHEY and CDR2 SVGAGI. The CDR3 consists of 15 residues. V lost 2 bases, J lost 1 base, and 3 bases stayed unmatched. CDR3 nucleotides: TGTGCCAGCAGTTACCGCGGGACAGGGTCCTACGAGCAGTACTTC. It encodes CASSYRGTGSYEQYF.

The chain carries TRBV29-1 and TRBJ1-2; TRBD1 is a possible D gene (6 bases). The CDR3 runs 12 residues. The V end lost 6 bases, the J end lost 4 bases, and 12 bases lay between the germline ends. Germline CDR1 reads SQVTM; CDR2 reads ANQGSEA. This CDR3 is CSVREQGYGYTF. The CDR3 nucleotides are TGCAGCGTGAGAGAACAGGGCTATGGCTACACCTTC.

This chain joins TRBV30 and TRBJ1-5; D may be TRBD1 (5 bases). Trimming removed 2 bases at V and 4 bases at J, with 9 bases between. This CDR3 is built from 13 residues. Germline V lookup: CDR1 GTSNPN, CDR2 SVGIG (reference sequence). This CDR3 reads CAWSQGGNQPQHF. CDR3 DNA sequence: TGTGCCTGGAGTCAGGGAGGGAATCAGCCCCAGCATTTT.

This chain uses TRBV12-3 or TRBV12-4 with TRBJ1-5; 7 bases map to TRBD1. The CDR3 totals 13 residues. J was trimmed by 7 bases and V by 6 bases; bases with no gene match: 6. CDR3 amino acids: CASSSDRVQPQHF. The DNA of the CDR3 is TGTGCCAGCAGCTCCGACAGGGTGCAGCCCCAGCATTTT.